Listed below are T cell receptor beta chains from one sample, sequenced in a study of blood T cell repertoires in COVID-19. Assay: immunoSEQ multiplex PCR; the TCRdb copy retains only in-frame clones and omits some. The table includes about 670,000 clones, around 89% detected once. Sequencing was performed on peripheral blood. The receptors were sampled from a woman aged 18-35 years with acute or convalescent COVID-19. Each CDR3 is given with its conserved first and last residue. The order of the fields is J gene, clone size, V gene, D gene, CDR3 protein, CDR3 DNA. D genes are given only for firm matches. Where a row states a size, it is once, few, many or the class of an expanded clone; other rows omit it.

J gene: TRBJ1-4
clone size: once
V gene: TRBV21-1
D gene: .
CDR3 protein: CASSKAGQSNEKLFF
CDR3 DNA: TGTGCCAGCAGCAAGGCGGGACAGTCTAATGAAAAACTGTTTTTT

J gene: TRBJ1-3
clone size: .
V gene: TRBV24-1
D gene: TRBD1
CDR3 protein: CATRLMTGGQLSGNTIYF
CDR3 DNA: TGTGCCACCAGGCTAATGACAGGGGGCCAGCTCTCTGGAAACACCATATATTTT

J gene: TRBJ2-2
clone size: few
V gene: TRBV6-4
D gene: TRBD2
CDR3 protein: CASTPSGGSTGELFF
CDR3 DNA: TGTGCCAGCACCCCCTCGGGAGGTAGCACCGGGGAGCTGTTTTTT

J gene: TRBJ1-6
clone size: .
V gene: TRBV7-2
D gene: TRBD1
CDR3 protein: CASSLQGPGGSGNSPLHF
CDR3 DNA: TGTGCCAGCAGCTTACAAGGTCCAGGGGGAAGTGGAAATTCACCCCTCCACTTT

J gene: TRBJ1-5
clone size: once
V gene: TRBV28
D gene: TRBD1
CDR3 protein: CASRPQGRQPQHF
CDR3 DNA: TGTGCCAGCAGACCACAGGGGAGGCAGCCCCAGCATTTT

J gene: TRBJ1-6
clone size: .
V gene: TRBV2
D gene: .
CDR3 protein: CASSEATRGSPLHF
CDR3 DNA: TGTGCCAGCAGTGAAGCTACCCGCGGCTCACCCCTCCACTTT

J gene: TRBJ2-5
clone size: .
V gene: TRBV2
D gene: TRBD2
CDR3 protein: CASTPGLGGSGEKTQYF
CDR3 DNA: TGTGCCAGCACCCCAGGATTGGGAGGGAGTGGGGAGAAGACCCAGTACTTC

J gene: TRBJ2-4
clone size: .
V gene: TRBV19
D gene: .
CDR3 protein: CASSFTGVTKNIQYF
CDR3 DNA: TGTGCCAGTAGCTTCACCGGGGTGACCAAAAACATTCAGTACTTC

J gene: TRBJ1-6
clone size: .
V gene: TRBV18
D gene: TRBD1
CDR3 protein: CASSSGGSSQPLHF
CDR3 DNA: TGTGCCAGCTCATCAGGGGGCTCAAGCCAACCCCTCCACTTT

J gene: TRBJ1-5
clone size: .
V gene: TRBV19
D gene: .
CDR3 protein: CATRLRGFGNQPQHF
CDR3 DNA: TGTGCCACCCGACTTAGGGGTTTTGGCAATCAGCCCCAGCATTTT

J gene: TRBJ2-7
clone size: .
V gene: TRBV3-1/TRBV3-2
D gene: TRBD2
CDR3 protein: CASSQASGTSYEQYF
CDR3 DNA: TGTGCCAGCAGCCAAGCTAGCGGGACCTCCTACGAGCAGTACTTC

J gene: TRBJ1-1
clone size: .
V gene: TRBV20-1
D gene: TRBD1
CDR3 protein: CSARKGAEAFF
CDR3 DNA: TGCAGTGCTAGAAAGGGGGCAGAAGCTTTCTTT

J gene: TRBJ1-1
clone size: .
V gene: TRBV6-1
D gene: TRBD1
CDR3 protein: CASSERPQGAFEAFF
CDR3 DNA: TGTGCCAGCAGTGAAAGGCCTCAGGGGGCTTTTGAAGCTTTCTTT

J gene: TRBJ2-5
clone size: .
V gene: TRBV11-1
D gene: .
CDR3 protein: CASSLVGVGETQYF
CDR3 DNA: TGTGCCAGCAGCTTAGTCGGGGTGGGGGAGACCCAGTACTTC

J gene: TRBJ1-5
clone size: .
V gene: TRBV2
D gene: TRBD1
CDR3 protein: CASSEALTGGQPQHF
CDR3 DNA: TGTGCCAGCAGTGAAGCGCTCACAGGGGGTCAGCCCCAGCATTTT

J gene: TRBJ1-2
clone size: .
V gene: TRBV24-1
D gene: TRBD1
CDR3 protein: CATSDLNRGYGYTF
CDR3 DNA: TGTGCCACCAGTGATTTAAACAGGGGATATGGCTACACCTTC

J gene: TRBJ1-3
clone size: .
V gene: TRBV10-1
D gene: TRBD1
CDR3 protein: CASSHYPRGQGNGNTIYF
CDR3 DNA: TGCGCCAGCAGTCACTATCCCCGCGGACAGGGGAATGGAAACACCATATATTTT

J gene: TRBJ2-3
clone size: .
V gene: TRBV15
D gene: TRBD2
CDR3 protein: CATSIAGGFTDTQYF
CDR3 DNA: TGTGCCACCAGCATAGCGGGGGGTTTCACAGATACGCAGTATTTT

J gene: TRBJ2-1
clone size: .
V gene: TRBV9
D gene: TRBD2
CDR3 protein: CASSDSPGGPNEQFF
CDR3 DNA: TGTGCCAGCAGCGATTCCCCGGGGGGGCCGAATGAGCAGTTCTTC

J gene: TRBJ2-7
clone size: .
V gene: TRBV5-1
D gene: .
CDR3 protein: CASSLAGGTYEQYF
CDR3 DNA: TGCGCCAGCAGCCTAGCCGGGGGTACCTACGAGCAGTACTTC

J gene: TRBJ1-1
clone size: once
V gene: TRBV6-1
D gene: .
CDR3 protein: CASSEGEGGGTEAFF
CDR3 DNA: TGTGCCAGCAGTGAGGGCGAGGGTGGCGGCACTGAAGCTTTCTTT

J gene: TRBJ1-6
clone size: few
V gene: TRBV9
D gene: TRBD1
CDR3 protein: CASSEAGGSSSPLHF
CDR3 DNA: TGTGCCAGCAGCGAGGCAGGGGGAAGTAGTTCACCCCTCCACTTT

J gene: TRBJ1-3
clone size: .
V gene: TRBV7-9
D gene: .
CDR3 protein: CASTASLSGNTIYF
CDR3 DNA: TGTGCCAGCACCGCAAGCCTCTCTGGAAACACCATATATTTT

J gene: TRBJ2-3
clone size: few
V gene: TRBV28
D gene: .
CDR3 protein: CASSPRSRPPISQYF
CDR3 DNA: TGTGCCAGCAGTCCCCGGAGTAGGCCTCCGATATCGCAGTATTTT

J gene: TRBJ2-3
clone size: .
V gene: TRBV2
D gene: .
CDR3 protein: CASSEAASQISTDTQYF
CDR3 DNA: TGTGCCAGCAGTGAAGCGGCCTCCCAAATAAGCACAGATACGCAGTATTTT

J gene: TRBJ1-6
clone size: .
V gene: TRBV30
D gene: .
CDR3 protein: CAWSLLGGSSPLHF
CDR3 DNA: TGTGCCTGGAGTCTGCTAGGGGGTAGTTCACCCCTCCACTTT

J gene: TRBJ1-4
clone size: .
V gene: TRBV10-1
D gene: .
CDR3 protein: CASMPGWENEKLFF
CDR3 DNA: TGCGCCAGCATGCCGGGGTGGGAAAATGAAAAACTGTTTTTT

J gene: TRBJ1-2
clone size: .
V gene: TRBV10-2
D gene: .
CDR3 protein: CASSNNRGNYGYTF
CDR3 DNA: TGCGCCAGCAGTAACAACCGGGGTAACTATGGCTACACCTTC

J gene: TRBJ2-5
clone size: .
V gene: TRBV5-1
D gene: TRBD2
CDR3 protein: CASSLCHHQTSGDQETQYF
CDR3 DNA: TGCGCCAGCAGCTTGTGCCACCACCAGACTAGCGGGGACCAAGAGACCCAGTACTTC